Below, one T cell receptor beta chain is given with its context. Antigen unknown. Germline CDR1 and CDR2: SGHNT and YYREEE (reference sequence). Trimming took off 2 bases at V and 3 bases at J, with 9 bases between the two ends. The CDR3 totals 13 residues. The entry originates in a study of OX40 agonist ivuxolimab in advanced cancers. For the study at large: The treatment was a fully human IgG2 OX40 agonist, ivuxolimab.

The method was immunoSEQ multiplex PCR; TCRdb's version includes in-frame clones alone and lacks a portion of them. The profile shows 55,000 to 75,000 clones, about 90% of them singletons. Findings and limits, study-wide: Low normalized T-cell clonal expansion was also seen in some nonresponders.

This material consisted of CD4+ or CD8+ T cells sorted from blood, taken in a trial of the OX40 agonist ivuxolimab. This sequence originates from an adult with an advanced solid tumor such as melanoma, head and neck, liver or kidney cancer. V is TRBV5-4 and J is TRBJ2-7; a possible D gene is TRBD2 (5 bases). CDR3 region: CASSFGLNYEQYF. Written as DNA, the CDR3 is TGTGCCAGCAGCTTCGGACTCAACTACGAGCAGTACTTC.